A single sample gave rise to the 30 T cell receptor beta chains below, sequenced in a study of OX40 agonist ivuxolimab in advanced cancers. Sequencing was performed with immunoSEQ multiplex PCR; in TCRdb, only in-frame clones are kept and a portion is missing. The table records about 26,000 clones, approximately 85% of them present only once. Specimen: CD4+ or CD8+ T cells sorted from blood, collected in a trial of the OX40 agonist ivuxolimab. The receptors originated from an adult with an advanced solid tumor such as melanoma, head and neck, liver or kidney cancer.

The rearrangement links TRBV5-6 to TRBJ2-4; 8 bases line up with TRBD1. Germline-derived CDR1 and CDR2 are SGHDT and YYEEEE. The CDR3 totals 16 residues. After removal of 3 bases from V and 6 bases from J, the junction contained 11 bases not matched to a gene. CDR3 coding DNA: TGTGCCAGCAGCTCGCGGACAGGGTATTTCGGAAACATTCAGTACTTC. The encoded protein is CASSSRTGYFGNIQYF.

The rearrangement joins TRBV5-4 to TRBJ1-2, with D possibly matching TRBD1 (6 bases). This CDR3 is 14 amino acids long. Trimming shortened V by 0 bases and J by 4 bases, and 10 bases separated the two germline ends. Germline V lookup: CDR1 SGHNT, CDR2 YYREEE (reference sequence). CDR3 in DNA: TGTGCCAGCAGCTTGGCAGGGGATATCTATGGCTACACCTTC. Translated, it gives CASSLAGDIYGYTF. The entire variable domain, with the rest obtained from reference TRBV5-4 and TRBJ1-2, is as follows: ETGVTQSPTHLIKTRGQQVTLRCSSQSGHNTVSWYQQALGQGPQFIFQYYREEENGRGNFPPRFSGLQFPNYSSELNVNALELDDSALYLCASSLAGDIYGYTFGSGTRLTVV.

The chain is built from TRBV4-1 and TRBJ2-5; D gene unclear. V was cut by 3 bases and J by 5 bases, with 10 bases left in between. The germline V gene encodes CDR1 MGHRA and CDR2 YSYEKL. This CDR3 contains 13 residues. The CDR3 region is CASSQVYAETQYF. In DNA form, the CDR3 reads TGCGCCAGCAGCCAGGTATACGCCGAGACCCAGTACTTC.

This sequence joins TRBV5-4 and TRBJ2-1; D tentatively reads TRBD1 or TRBD2 (6 bases each). The CDR3 contains 15 residues. CDR1 and CDR2 from the germline V gene are SGHNT and YYREEE (reference sequence). The germline V and J ends were trimmed by 0 bases and 8 bases, with 15 bases remaining between them. CDR3 in DNA: TGTGCCAGCAGCTTGGAAGGGGGGTGGCTCGATGAGCAGTTCTTC. Amino acid sequence: CASSLEGGWLDEQFF.

The chain couples TRBV6-5 to TRBJ1-1; TRBD1 aligns across 8 bases. After removal of 5 bases from V and 1 base from J, the junction contained 3 bases not matched to a gene. The CDR3 loop spans 14 amino acids. Per germline, CDR1 MNHEY and CDR2 SVGAGI. CDR3 in amino acids: CASSAGTGNTEAFF. CDR3 coding DNA: TGTGCCAGCAGTGCCGGGACAGGGAACACTGAAGCTTTCTTT.

The sample holds one count of this clone. The CDR3 DNA follows: TGTGCCAGCAGGCCGACCTACGAGCAGTACTTC. Its protein product is CASRPTYEQYF. The gene calls are TRBV2 and TRBJ2-7; D unresolved. Germline V lookup: CDR1 SNHLY, CDR2 FYNNEI. V gave up 6 bases and J gave up 2 bases, with 5 bases separating them. This CDR3 is built from 11 residues.

The chain is built from TRBV19 and TRBJ2-7; 13 bases align to TRBD2. The V and J ends lost 1 base and 10 bases, in that order; junction bases with no gene match: 7. The germline V gene encodes CDR1 LNHDA and CDR2 SQIVND (reference sequence). This CDR3 has 15 residues. This chain's CDR3 is CASSIAFGTSGEQYF. As DNA, the CDR3 is TGTGCCAGTAGTATAGCTTTCGGGACTAGCGGGGAACAGTACTTC.

The chain is built from TRBV27 and TRBJ2-2; TRBD2 might be the D (5 bases). The germline gives CDR1 MNHEY, CDR2 SMNVEV (reference sequence). V shed 2 bases and J shed 7 bases, with 11 bases lying between them. CDR3 size: 14 residues. CDR3 DNA sequence: TGTGCCAGCAGTTTAGGGCTAGCAATCGGGGAGCTGTTTTTT. Encoded protein: CASSLGLAIGELFF.

This clone was picked up a small number of times. V and J are TRBV28 and TRBJ1-6, with a possible D match to TRBD1 (5 bases). V lost 7 bases and J lost 10, with 14 bases in between. The CDR3 consists of 13 residues. Germline V CDR1 and CDR2: MDHEN, SYDVKM. The CDR3 sequence: CASKRGVQSPLHF. The CDR3 DNA sequence: TGTGCCAGCAAACGAGGGGTGCAATCACCCCTCCACTTT.

The chain joins TRBV27 to TRBJ2-1; 8 bases map to TRBD2. Germline CDR1 is MNHEY and CDR2 is SMNVEV (reference sequence). The CDR3 spans 17 residues. J was trimmed by 4 bases and V by 5 bases; bases with no gene match: 13. The DNA of the CDR3 is TGTGCCAGCAGTCCTATTATAGCGGGGACCTCTTACAATGAGCAGTTCTTC. Translating gives CASSPIIAGTSYNEQFF.

This chain uses TRBV4-1 with TRBJ2-5, with D perhaps assigned TRBD1 or TRBD2 (7 bases each). This CDR3 region has 15 residues. V shed 3 bases and J shed 5 bases, with 16 bases lying between them. Germline V gene lookup returns CDR1 MGHRA and CDR2 YSYEKL. CDR3 loop: CASSHSQGRGETQYF. Here the CDR3 DNA reads TGCGCCAGCAGCCACTCACAGGGGCGGGGGGAGACCCAGTACTTC.

This sequence joins TRBV19 and TRBJ2-2, with D hard to call. Germline V lookup: CDR1 LNHDA, CDR2 SQIVND (reference sequence). The CDR3 sequence is 12 residues long. V lost 4 bases and J lost 10, with 10 bases in between. The CDR3 is CASSTPAQELFF. As DNA, the CDR3 is TGTGCCAGTAGTACCCCGGCCCAGGAGCTGTTTTTT. Full variable domain (missing parts from reference TRBV19 and TRBJ2-2): DGGITQSPKYLFRKEGQNVTLSCEQNLNHDAMYWYRQDPGQGLRLIYYSQIVNDFQKGDIAEGYSVSREKKESFPLTVTSAQKNPTAFYLCASSTPAQELFFGEGSRLTVL.

The chain joins TRBV25-1 to TRBJ1-6; 7 nucleotides agree with TRBD1. Per germline, CDR1 MGHDK and CDR2 SYGVNS. The J segment lost 10 bases and the V segment lost 8 bases, leaving 11 bases of the junction unmatched. The length of the CDR3 is 14 residues. The CDR3 DNA reads as TGTGCCAGCCCAGGGGACAGAACTGAATCACCCCTCCACTTT. It is translated as CASPGDRTESPLHF.

The chain employs TRBV6-5 and TRBJ2-3; possible D gene TRBD1, 5 bases. This CDR3 has 16 residues. V lost 0 bases and J 2 bases, leaving 12 bases between the germline ends. Germline loops: CDR1 MNHEY, CDR2 SVGAGI. CDR3: CASSYSLGLATDTQYF. Here the CDR3 DNA reads TGTGCCAGCAGTTACTCGCTGGGGCTCGCCACAGATACGCAGTATTTT.

V is TRBV4-3 and J is TRBJ2-7, with D possibly TRBD2 on 7 matching bases. The germline V gene encodes CDR1 LGHNA and CDR2 YSLEER. Trimming cost V 0 bases and J 2 bases, with 14 bases left between them. The CDR3 consists of 16 residues. CDR3 nucleotide sequence: TGCGCCAGCAGCCAAGATTGGGGGGGGGCCGCCTACGAGCAGTACTTC. Its translation: CASSQDWGGAAYEQYF.

This clone has only a few counts. The V and J genes are TRBV2 and TRBJ2-1; weak D call: TRBD2 (6 bases). The V and J ends lost 7 bases and 2 bases respectively, with 15 bases between them. Germline V gene sequence: CDR1 SNHLY, CDR2 FYNNEI. The CDR3 sequence is 15 residues long. The CDR3 DNA reads TGTGCCAGCAAAGGGGCGGGGAATCCCTACAATGAGCAGTTCTTC. This encodes CASKGAGNPYNEQFF.

This clone has a handful of counts. The V gene is TRBV6-5, the J gene TRBJ1-1, with D possibly matching TRBD1 (6 bases). The CDR3 length is 15 residues. Trimming took 0 bases from V and 9 from J, leaving 17 bases between them. In germline, CDR1 is MNHEY, CDR2 SVGAGI. CDR3 region: CASSYSFGTSRQAFF. For the CDR3, the DNA is TGTGCCAGCAGTTACTCGTTCGGGACATCTAGACAAGCTTTCTTT.

V and J are TRBV28 and TRBJ2-2, with 10 bases aligning to TRBD2. V lost 2 bases and J lost 4; bases outside the gene matches: 1. Germline V gives CDR1 MDHEN, CDR2 SYDVKM. The CDR3 covers 15 residues. The CDR3 sequence is CASSLIAGGTGELFF. In DNA form, the CDR3 reads TGTGCCAGCAGTTTAATAGCGGGAGGCACCGGGGAGCTGTTTTTT. The complete variable domain, with remaining parts taken from reference TRBV28 and TRBJ2-2, reads DVKVTQSSRYLVKRTGEKVFLECVQDMDHENMFWYRQDPGLGLRLIYFSYDVKMKEKGDIPEGYSVSREKKERFSLILESASTNQTSMYLCASSLIAGGTGELFFGEGSRLTVL.

V usage is TRBV4-1 and J usage is TRBJ2-2, with D possibly matching TRBD1 (6 bases). Germline V lookup: CDR1 MGHRA, CDR2 YSYEKL. V shed 3 bases and J shed 4 bases, with 15 bases lying between them. The CDR3 is made up of 16 amino acids. The CDR3 protein is CASSQLGAGSTGELFF. For the CDR3, the DNA is TGCGCCAGCAGCCAGTTGGGGGCAGGGAGCACCGGGGAGCTGTTTTTT.

The chain carries TRBV6-1 and TRBJ1-1; D is possibly TRBD1 (5 bases). V gave up 5 bases and J gave up 3 bases, with 16 bases separating them. Germline V lookup: CDR1 MNHNS, CDR2 SASEGT. This CDR3 contains 15 residues. Here the CDR3 reads CASSLRQSSDTEAFF. The CDR3, as DNA: TGTGCCAGCAGTCTCCGACAGAGCTCAGACACTGAAGCTTTCTTT.

The chain joins TRBV7-9 to TRBJ2-7; 9 bases map to TRBD1. V lost 4 bases to trimming and J lost 2 bases; unmatched junction nucleotides: 3. The CDR3 is 14 residues long. Germline assignment: CDR1 SEHNR and CDR2 FQNEAQ (reference sequence). The CDR3 region has the DNA TGTGCCAGCAGCTCCCGGGACAGGGCCTACGAGCAGTACTTC. Amino acid sequence: CASSSRDRAYEQYF.

Comment on this clone: A read error may account for a junction end that differs from germline. The genes are TRBV28 and TRBJ1-5, with a weak D call TRBD1 (5 bases). The germline CDR1 and CDR2 sequences are MDHEN and SYDVKM. The CDR3 consists of 13 residues. Here the CDR3 DNA reads TGTGTCAGCAGTCCGGGACTCAATCAGCCCCAGCATTTT. This sequence encodes CVSSPGLNQPQHF.

This chain uses TRBV6-5 with TRBJ2-2; unclear D gene. Trimming cost V 2 bases and J 0 bases, with 4 bases left between them. Germline CDR1 reads MNHEY; CDR2 reads SVGAGI. CDR3 size: 14 residues. The CDR3 DNA reads as TGTGCCAGCAGTTACAGATCGAACACCGGGGAGCTGTTTTTT. Protein product: CASSYRSNTGELFF.

The chain links TRBV6-1 to TRBJ1-2; D is unclear. The V gene lost 3 bases and the J gene lost 4 bases, with 12 bases spanning the gap. From germline, CDR1 is MNHNS and CDR2 SASEGT. The CDR3 contains 14 residues. CDR3 amino acids: CASSDTDKGYGYTF. The CDR3 DNA follows: TGTGCCAGCAGTGATACCGACAAGGGCTATGGCTACACCTTC.

The chain has TRBV7-6 and TRBJ2-1; 9 bases line up with TRBD2. Germline trimming cut 5 bases from V and 6 bases from J; bases unmatched to any gene: 14. The CDR3 length is 17 residues. Per the germline V gene, CDR1 is SGHVS and CDR2 is FNYEAQ. CDR3 nucleotide sequence: TGTGCCAGCAGCCTTTACGGCGCTAGCGGGATCGCCAATGAGCAGTTCTTC. This encodes CASSLYGASGIANEQFF.

This chain uses TRBV2 with TRBJ1-1; D remains unclear. Germline V CDR1 and CDR2: SNHLY, FYNNEI. The germline V and J ends were trimmed by 6 bases and 5 bases, with 19 bases remaining between them. The CDR3 extends over 15 amino acids. CDR3 residues: CASRSHGEWYTEAFF. In nucleotides, the CDR3 is TGTGCCAGCAGGTCTCACGGGGAGTGGTATACTGAAGCTTTCTTT.

Written as DNA, the CDR3 is TGTGCCAGCAGCCTTGCCTACAATGAGCAGTTCTTC. Its protein product is CASSLAYNEQFF. V gene TRBV28 combines with J gene TRBJ2-1; D gene ambiguous. The V gene's germline CDR1 is MDHEN and CDR2 SYDVKM. Trimming cost V 6 bases and J 2 bases, with 5 bases left between them. The CDR3 covers 12 residues.

In this sample, this clone turned up a few times. The chain recombines TRBV4-3 with TRBJ2-1; D not certain. The germline V gene encodes CDR1 LGHNA and CDR2 YSLEER. Trimming stripped 1 base from V and 0 bases from J, with 7 bases between. The CDR3 is 15 residues long. CDR3 DNA: TGCGCCAGCAGCCAAGTATTGAGCTCCTACAATGAGCAGTTCTTC. Translated, it gives CASSQVLSSYNEQFF.

This chain links TRBV6-4 with TRBJ1-5; the D gene is possibly TRBD1 (5 bases). V was cut by 3 bases and J by 2 bases, with 8 bases left in between. The CDR3 sequence is 14 residues long. Germline V gene data show CDR1 as MRHNA and CDR2 as SNTAGT. CDR3 region: CASSERGGNQPQHF. The CDR3 DNA is TGTGCCAGCAGTGAGCGGGGGGGCAATCAGCCCCAGCATTTT.

The genes are TRBV13 and TRBJ2-3, with TRBD2 matching 11 bases. After removal of 3 bases from V and 7 bases from J, the junction contained 3 bases not matched to a gene. The germline gives CDR1 PRHDT, CDR2 FYEKMQ (reference sequence). This CDR3 has 14 residues. This CDR3 reads CASSFSGRAHTQYF. CDR3 nucleotides: TGTGCCAGCAGCTTTAGCGGGAGGGCCCATACGCAGTATTTT.